The 31 T cell receptor beta chains below all came from one sample that was sequenced in a study of T cell repertoires in cytomegalovirus infection. TCRdb processed the reads anew with MiXCR; each CDR3 protein has one entry. The sample contains approximately 110,000 distinct CDR3 sequences, around 30% of which appear only once. The antigens for these receptors are not known. This sample comprised CD8+ T cells from cultured PBMCs, obtained from culture after CMV antigen stimulation. These receptors were collected from a human donor in good health (CMV status not recorded). Some clones in this sample may be carry-over from other donors' samples.

V and J are TRBV11-2 and TRBJ1-4; possibly TRBD1 for D (5 bases). The CDR3 has 13 residues. The V gene lost 3 bases and the J gene lost 8 bases, with 10 bases spanning the gap. CDR1 is SGHAT and CDR2 is FQNNGV in the germline V gene. CDR3 protein: CASSFGGGEKLFF. CDR3 nucleotides: TGTGCCAGCAGCTTTGGGGGAGGGGAAAAACTGTTTTTT.

This clonotype was detected a few times. This chain connects TRBV5-1 to TRBJ1-6; TRBD1 might be the D (6 bases). Trimming removed 3 bases at V and 8 bases at J, with 15 bases between. The CDR3 spans 15 residues. Germline V CDR1 and CDR2: SGHRS, YFSETQ. The CDR3 is CASSWTTGLDSPLHF. CDR3 DNA sequence: TGCGCCAGCAGCTGGACTACAGGGTTGGATTCACCCCTCCACTTT.

This clonotype was counted between two and nine times. J is TRBJ1-6 and V is TRBV7-2, with TRBD1 identical over 7 bases. This CDR3 is built from 15 residues. The J segment lost 14 bases and the V segment lost 1 base, leaving 11 bases of the junction unmatched. CDR1 is SGHTA, CDR2 FQGNSA, per germline. The CDR3 sequence is CASSLGFRGRPTLHF. The DNA of the CDR3 is TGTGCCAGCAGCTTAGGGTTTAGGGGGCGCCCAACCCTCCACTTT.

This clonotype appeared a few times. The V and J genes are TRBV29-1 and TRBJ2-7; tentatively, D is TRBD1 (5 bases). V shed 1 base and J shed 2 bases, with 12 bases lying between them. From germline, CDR1 is SQVTM and CDR2 ANQGSEA. The CDR3 totals 14 residues. In DNA, the CDR3 is TGCAGCGTTGAAGCCCCGGACAAGACCTACGAGCAGTACTTC. This codes for CSVEAPDKTYEQYF.

This clonotype has a handful of counts. The chain joins TRBV7-9 to TRBJ2-1; tentatively, D is TRBD2 (7 bases). Trimming cost V 1 base and J 7 bases, with 8 bases left between them. CDR1 and CDR2 (germline): SEHNR, FQNEAQ (reference sequence). The CDR3 sequence is 13 residues long. Written as DNA, the CDR3 is TGTGCCAGCAGCTTAGAGGGGGGGAATGAGCAGTTCTTC. Translating it yields CASSLEGGNEQFF.

The V call is TRBV7-9, the J call TRBJ1-1; D not resolved. The germline CDR1 and CDR2 sequences are SEHNR and FQNEAQ (reference sequence). V lost 1 base and J lost 0, with 9 bases in between. CDR3 size: 15 residues. CDR3 sequence reads: CASSLGLALNTEAFF. The DNA of the CDR3 is TGTGCCAGCAGCTTAGGTCTAGCGTTGAACACTGAAGCTTTCTTT.

There are a few counts of this clonotype. The genes are TRBV19 and TRBJ1-2; D may be TRBD1 (6 bases). V shed 9 bases and J shed 8 bases, with 16 bases lying between them. The CDR3 contains 12 residues. Germline loops: CDR1 LNHDA, CDR2 SQIVND (reference sequence). CDR3 nucleotides: TGTGCCAGCCGACAGGACCTTCCCGGCTACACCTTC. Its protein is CASRQDLPGYTF.

This clonotype was found many times. The chain combines TRBV7-3 with TRBJ2-7; D may match TRBD1 or TRBD2 (5 bases each). The CDR3 is 16 residues long. Germline V lookup: CDR1 SGHTA, CDR2 FQGTGA. Trimming left V 5 bases short and J 4 bases short, with 21 bases between. This CDR3 reads CASSQHGEKGPYEQYF. The CDR3 nucleotides are TGTGCCAGCAGCCAACACGGGGAGAAGGGGCCTTACGAGCAGTACTTC. Based on the CDR3 plus reference TRBV7-3 and TRBJ2-7, the full variable domain is GAGVSQTPSNKVTEKGKYVELRCDPISGHTALYWYRQSLGQGPEFLIYFQGTGAADDSGLPNDRFFAVRPEGSVSTLKIQRTERGDSAVYLCASSQHGEKGPYEQYFGPGTRLTVT.

Written as DNA, the CDR3 is TGTGCCAGCAGGCCCGGGGCCGGGGTGGGCAATGAGCAGTTCTTC. Its translation: CASRPGAGVGNEQFF. V gene TRBV13 combines with J gene TRBJ2-1; D is tentatively TRBD1 or TRBD2 (5 bases each). V was shortened by 6 bases and J by 6 bases, with 18 bases between the two germline ends. The CDR3 is made up of 15 amino acids. Per the germline V gene, CDR1 is PRHDT and CDR2 is FYEKMQ (reference sequence).

The chain is built from TRBV15 and TRBJ1-1; D unclear. The V end was cut by 7 bases, the J end by 4 bases, with 13 bases between. Looked up from germline, CDR1 is LNHNV and CDR2 is YYDKDF (reference sequence). This CDR3 comprises 13 residues. Here the CDR3 DNA reads TGTGCCACCAACCCGACCGGAGGCACTGAAGCTTTCTTT. Translation: CATNPTGGTEAFF.

The V and J genes are TRBV5-1 and TRBJ2-7; D is unclear. CDR1 is SGHRS, CDR2 YFSETQ, per germline. The CDR3 spans 13 residues. The V end lost 2 bases, the J end lost 2 bases, and 8 bases lay between the germline ends. The CDR3 region is CASSFSPTYEQYF. The CDR3 region has the DNA TGCGCCAGCAGCTTTAGTCCGACCTACGAGCAGTACTTC.

In its sample, this clonotype was seen a few times. The chain has TRBV7-9 and TRBJ2-1, with 8 bases identical to TRBD1. The trim removed 4 bases at V and 7 bases at J, leaving 18 bases unmatched. The CDR3 sequence is 18 residues long. Germline V lookup: CDR1 SEHNR, CDR2 FQNEAQ (reference sequence). This CDR3 is CASSSNDHGGQGWNEQFF. The CDR3 DNA reads TGTGCCAGCAGCTCCAACGACCACGGTGGACAGGGTTGGAATGAGCAGTTCTTC.

V and J are TRBV4-1 and TRBJ1-5; D remains ambiguous. V was cut by 4 bases and J by 0 bases, with 10 bases left in between. The CDR3 has 15 amino acids. Per the germline V gene, CDR1 is MGHRA and CDR2 is YSYEKL. The CDR3 here is CASSLTYDSNQPQHF. CDR3 in DNA: TGCGCCAGCAGCCTTACATACGATAGCAATCAGCCCCAGCATTTT.

The genes are TRBV6-5 and TRBJ2-7, with D possibly matching TRBD1 (6 bases). Trimming pared 2 bases from V and 6 bases from J, leaving 11 bases between. Germline V gene data show CDR1 as MNHEY and CDR2 as SVGAGI. The CDR3 has 13 residues. This CDR3 is CASSYDTGSEQYF. CDR3 coding DNA: TGTGCCAGCAGTTACGACACAGGGTCCGAGCAGTACTTC.

This chain joins TRBV29-1 and TRBJ1-1; 7 nucleotides align to TRBD1. The CDR3 has 15 residues. Unmatched junction bases numbered 10, after V lost 2 bases and J lost 4 bases. Germline CDR1 SQVTM, CDR2 ANQGSEA. The CDR3 protein is CSVEKGRGRPTEAFF. Here the CDR3 DNA reads TGCAGCGTTGAAAAGGGGAGGGGGCGACCCACTGAAGCTTTCTTT.

This clonotype showed up just a few times. The genes are TRBV12-3 or TRBV12-4 and TRBJ1-2; D ambiguous. This CDR3 has 11 amino acids. Trimming removed 10 bases at V and 8 bases at J, with 14 bases between. DNA for the CDR3: TGTGCCACCTACTATGGTTTGGGCTACACCTTC. The encoded protein is CATYYGLGYTF.

J is TRBJ2-7 and V is TRBV27, with D unclear. Trimming stripped 2 bases from V and 1 base from J, with 9 bases between. The CDR3 extends over 14 amino acids. Germline V gene lookup returns CDR1 MNHEY and CDR2 SMNVEV (reference sequence). CDR3 protein: CASSLGQVSYEQYF. In nucleotides, the CDR3 is TGTGCCAGCAGTTTAGGGCAGGTATCCTACGAGCAGTACTTC.

On this clonotype: One end of the junction varies from germline; a read error may be responsible. This rearrangement joins TRBV12-3 or TRBV12-4 to TRBJ1-1; D gene unclear. This CDR3 has 15 residues. The DNA of the CDR3 is TGTGCCAACAGTCCCGGCGAGCCCGGGAGCCCTGAAGCTTTCTTT. Translated, it gives CANSPGEPGSPEAFF.

This clonotype has just a few counts. The chain is built from TRBV20-1 and TRBJ2-3, with 10 bases identical to TRBD2. The CDR3 contains 17 residues. The germline gives CDR1 DFQATT, CDR2 SNEGSKA (reference sequence). The trim removed 5 bases at V and 6 bases at J, leaving 17 bases unmatched. The CDR3 region has the DNA TGCAGTGCTCTTCATGGAGCGGGGGGGCCCACATGGGATACGCAGTATTTT. Translating gives CSALHGAGGPTWDTQYF.

The gene calls are TRBV6-1 and TRBJ2-3; 8 bases match TRBD2. Germline CDR1 and CDR2: MNHNS and SASEGT. Trimming took 5 bases from V and 5 from J; bases not matched to a gene: 6. This CDR3 is built from 14 residues. This chain's CDR3 is CASSYLRGGDTQYF. CDR3 DNA sequence: TGTGCCAGCAGTTACCTACGGGGGGGAGATACGCAGTATTTT.

This clonotype was seen repeatedly, ten times or more. V is TRBV12-3 or TRBV12-4 and J is TRBJ1-4; D gene uncertain. The germline V and J ends were trimmed by 2 bases and 5 bases, with 9 bases remaining between them. The CDR3 runs 14 residues. As DNA, the CDR3 is TGTGCCAGCAGTTTACATGGCGTGAATGAAAAACTGTTTTTT. This gives the protein CASSLHGVNEKLFF.

There are many counts of this clonotype. The V gene is TRBV19, the J gene TRBJ1-1, with 7 bases fitting TRBD1. J lost 5 bases, V lost 5 bases, and 5 bases had no gene match. Germline lookup yields CDR1 LNHDA and CDR2 SQIVND (reference sequence). The CDR3 has 13 residues. This CDR3 is CASSEGARTEAFF. The CDR3 DNA sequence: TGTGCCAGTAGTGAGGGGGCTAGGACTGAAGCTTTCTTT.

This clonotype was seen a few times. The genes are TRBV6-5 and TRBJ2-7; 10 bases are shared with TRBD2. The ends lost 4 bases at V and 6 bases at J; junction bases unmatched: 12. The germline V gene has CDR1 MNHEY and CDR2 SVGAGI. The CDR3 runs to 16 residues. DNA of the CDR3: TGTGCCAGCAGTTCCCCATTAGCGGGGGGAACGGGCGAGCAGTACTTC. It yields the protein CASSSPLAGGTGEQYF.

There are a few counts of this clonotype. V and J are TRBV4-1 and TRBJ2-7; the match to TRBD1 covers 10 bases. Trimming cost V 6 bases and J 2 bases; bases outside gene matches: 7. The CDR3 spans 15 residues. In germline, CDR1 is MGHRA, CDR2 YSYEKL. CDR3 region: CASRYSGTGAYEQYF. Here the CDR3 DNA reads TGCGCCAGCAGGTACTCCGGGACAGGGGCCTACGAGCAGTACTTC.

The V and J genes are TRBV7-2 and TRBJ2-1; 8 positions agree with TRBD2. CDR1 is SGHTA, CDR2 FQGNSA, per germline. J gave up 2 bases and V 4 bases, and 7 bases lay outside the gene matches. The CDR3 length is 16 residues. CDR3 in DNA: TGTGCCAGCAGCTCAATTACTAGCGGTCCCTACAATGAGCAGTTCTTC. Its translation: CASSSITSGPYNEQFF.

V is TRBV15 and J is TRBJ1-1; D remains unclear. There are 13 residues in the CDR3. The germline gives CDR1 LNHNV, CDR2 YYDKDF (reference sequence). The ends were cut back, 7 bases at V and 1 base at J, with 10 bases in the middle. CDR3 sequence reads: CATTRGTNTEAFF. The CDR3, as DNA: TGTGCCACCACCCGGGGAACGAACACTGAAGCTTTCTTT.

The chain uses TRBV12-3 or TRBV12-4 and TRBJ2-7; a weak D match, TRBD2 (5 bases). V was cut by 6 bases and J by 0 bases, with 12 bases left in between. The CDR3 is 14 residues long. Written as DNA, the CDR3 is TGTGCCAGCAGCTCGGGGTTCCTCTCCTACGAGCAGTACTTC. As protein: CASSSGFLSYEQYF.

This clonotype was recorded a few times. The chain uses TRBV4-1 and TRBJ1-1, with D uncertain. CDR3 length: 12 amino acids. V was trimmed by 1 base and J by 7 bases, leaving 7 bases between them. Germline CDR1 MGHRA, CDR2 YSYEKL. CDR3 loop: CASSQGADEAFF. CDR3 nucleotide sequence: TGCGCCAGCAGCCAAGGGGCGGATGAAGCTTTCTTT.

The CDR3 sequence: CASSLERTGQYSPLHF. CDR3 coding DNA: TGTGCCAGCAGCTTAGAAAGGACAGGACAGTATTCACCCCTCCACTTT. The rearrangement joins TRBV7-6 to TRBJ1-6, with 7 bases that match TRBD1. The CDR3 is 16 amino acids. Germline CDR1 SGHVS, CDR2 FNYEAQ. The junction had 8 bases not matched to a gene; V was cut back by 1 base and J by 8 bases.

This clonotype has only one observation. This sequence joins TRBV6-5 and TRBJ1-1, with TRBD1 as a possible D gene (6 bases). The CDR3 loop spans 14 amino acids. The germline gives CDR1 MNHEY, CDR2 SVGAGI. Trimming cost V 0 bases and J 3 bases, with 8 bases left between them. The CDR3 bases are TGTGCCAGCAGTTACTCGCGACAGGACACTGAAGCTTTCTTT. This gives the protein CASSYSRQDTEAFF.

The chain is built from TRBV10-2 and TRBJ1-1, with a weak D call TRBD1 (5 bases). Trimming stripped 4 bases from V and 4 bases from J, with 10 bases between. Germline CDR1 reads WSHSY; CDR2 reads SAAADI. This CDR3 has 13 amino acids. CDR3 coding DNA: TGCGCCAGCAGTGTCCTTAGGGGCACTGAAGCTTTCTTT. It yields the protein CASSVLRGTEAFF.